This T cell receptor (beta chain) was sequenced in a study of cytomegalovirus exposure and HLA in healthy donors. Study-wide context: According to later analysis, the same platform produced the roughly 110 validation and approximately 630 first-cohort repertoires.

TCRdb's copy holds only in-frame clones and misses some; the assay was immunoSEQ multiplex PCR. The sample contains roughly 70,000 clones, 85% of which appear only once. This CDR3 contains 15 residues. J was trimmed by 5 bases and V by 6 bases; bases with no gene match: 10. Germline V lookup: CDR1 SNHLY, CDR2 FYNNEI. The source is a man aged 30 to 39 in good health and CMV-seronegative. Material for sequencing was PBMCs. The genes are TRBV2 and TRBJ2-5; 9 positions match TRBD2. The DNA of the CDR3 is TGTGCCAGCAGGGGTGGGGCGGGGGGGCTGGAGACCCAGTACTTC. This encodes CASRGGAGGLETQYF.